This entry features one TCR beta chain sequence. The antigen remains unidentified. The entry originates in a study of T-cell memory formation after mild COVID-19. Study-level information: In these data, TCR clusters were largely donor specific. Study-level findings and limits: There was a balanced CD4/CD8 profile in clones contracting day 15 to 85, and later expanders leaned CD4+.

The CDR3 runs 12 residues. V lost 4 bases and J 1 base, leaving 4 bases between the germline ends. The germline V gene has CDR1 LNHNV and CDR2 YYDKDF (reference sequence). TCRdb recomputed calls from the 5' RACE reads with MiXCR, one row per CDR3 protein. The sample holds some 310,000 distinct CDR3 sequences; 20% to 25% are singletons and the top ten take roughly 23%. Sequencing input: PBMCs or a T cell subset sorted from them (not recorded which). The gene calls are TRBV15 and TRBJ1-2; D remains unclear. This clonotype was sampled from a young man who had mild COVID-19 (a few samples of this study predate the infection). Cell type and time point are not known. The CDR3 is CATSTLNYGYTF. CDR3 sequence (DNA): TGTGCCACCAGCACGCTTAACTATGGCTACACCTTC.